One and the same sample provided the 19 T cell receptor beta chains below, sequenced in a study of vaccination effects on CD4 cells after COVID-19. ViraFEST assay sequencing came after antigen-specific CD4+ T cells were expanded with viral peptide pools. At the end of roughly ten days of culture, CD4+ T cells were isolated. People in the vaccine group had not been infected with SARS-CoV-2 before, and their nucleocapsid antibodies were negative. No antigens are known for them. Profiled with immunoSEQ multiplex PCR; TCRdb holds only in-frame clones, not every one. The sample consists of about 73,000 clones, around 78% of them appearing once. The specimen was CD4+ T cells from PBMCs cultured with SARS-CoV-2 spike peptides, collected before COVID-19 vaccination. The receptors shown here come from a human donor who received a COVID-19 vaccine.

This clone came up a few times. This chain joins TRBV9 and TRBJ1-6; D gene unclear. V was trimmed by 0 bases and J by 8 bases, leaving 6 bases between them. Germline V gene lookup returns CDR1 SGDLS and CDR2 YYNGEE. The CDR3 has 13 residues. CDR3 in DNA: TGTGCCAGCAGCGTAGTTGAGGATTCACCCCTCCACTTT. Protein product: CASSVVEDSPLHF. The full variable domain, with the rest looked up from reference TRBV9 and TRBJ1-6, is DSGVTQTPKHLITATGQRVTLRCSPRSGDLSVYWYQQSLDQGLQFLIQYYNGEERAKGNILERFSAQQFPDLHSELNLSSLELGDSALYFCASSVVEDSPLHFGNGTRLTVT.

The J gene is TRBJ1-1, the V gene TRBV19, with no clear D. Germline V gene sequence: CDR1 LNHDA, CDR2 SQIVND (reference sequence). Trimming pared 5 bases from V and 7 bases from J, leaving 8 bases between. CDR3 length: 11 amino acids. The CDR3 here is CASSVRFEAFF. Here the CDR3 DNA reads TGTGCCAGTAGTGTGAGGTTTGAAGCTTTCTTT.

The DNA of the CDR3 is TGTGCCAGCAGCCTCGGGGGCGCGGGTCAGCCCCAGCATTTT. Translating it yields CASSLGGAGQPQHF. This chain connects TRBV3-1 (or the pseudogene TRBV3-2) to TRBJ1-5; possibly TRBD1 for D (6 bases). The CDR3 contains 14 residues. Per germline, CDR1 LGHDT and CDR2 YNNKEL (reference sequence). Trimming pared 4 bases from V and 6 bases from J, leaving 13 bases between.

The chain carries TRBV5-1 and TRBJ2-5; 10 nucleotides agree with TRBD2. Germline V gene lookup returns CDR1 SGHRS and CDR2 YFSETQ. The CDR3 contains 16 residues. Germline trimming cut 6 bases from V and 5 bases from J; bases unmatched to any gene: 13. This chain's CDR3 is CASTLSVAGGWETQYF. For the CDR3, the DNA is TGCGCCAGCACCCTGTCGGTAGCGGGGGGTTGGGAGACCCAGTACTTC.

The V and J genes are TRBV19 and TRBJ1-1, with a weak D call TRBD1 (6 bases). Germline CDR1 and CDR2: LNHDA and SQIVND (reference sequence). This CDR3 comprises 18 residues. With 6 bases removed from V and 2 bases from J, the gap between germline ends came to 25 bases. CDR3 residues: CASSLLPRDTTKNTEAFF. Written as DNA, the CDR3 is TGTGCCAGTAGCCTTTTACCTAGGGACACCACGAAAAACACTGAAGCTTTCTTT.

V gene TRBV7-2 combines with J gene TRBJ2-5; D ambiguous. Between the trimmed V and J ends, which lost 3 bases and 4 bases, there was a span of 6 bases. The CDR3 sequence is 12 residues long. Germline CDR1 and CDR2: SGHTA and FQGNSA. The CDR3 is CASSFQLETQYF. DNA for the CDR3: TGTGCCAGCAGCTTCCAGTTAGAGACCCAGTACTTC.

The chain is built from TRBV7-2 and TRBJ2-5; D is perhaps TRBD2 (6 bases). The CDR3 runs to 15 residues. Germline CDR1 and CDR2: SGHTA and FQGNSA. Between the trimmed V and J ends, which lost 2 bases and 4 bases, there was a span of 14 bases. The CDR3 DNA is TGTGCCAGCAGCTTATCGAAAGGGAGGTCAGAGACCCAGTACTTC. Translated: CASSLSKGRSETQYF.

The sample holds a few counts of this clone. The V call is TRBV28, the J call TRBJ1-5; D remains ambiguous. CDR1 and CDR2 (germline): MDHEN, SYDVKM. The CDR3 length is 11 residues. Deletions cut 6 bases from V and 3 bases from J, with 3 bases between. This CDR3 reads CASSPNQPQHF. In nucleotides, the CDR3 is TGTGCCAGCAGCCCCAATCAGCCCCAGCATTTT. The full variable domain, its missing parts supplied by reference TRBV28 and TRBJ1-5, is DVKVTQSSRYLVKRTGEKVFLECVQDMDHENMFWYRQDPGLGLRLIYFSYDVKMKEKGDIPEGYSVSREKKERFSLILESASTNQTSMYLCASSPNQPQHFGDGTRLSIL.

The V gene is TRBV11-2, the J gene TRBJ2-3; a possible D gene is TRBD2 (5 bases). The V end lost 1 base, the J end lost 1 base, and 12 bases lay between the germline ends. Germline CDR1 reads SGHAT; CDR2 reads FQNNGV. The CDR3 is made up of 16 amino acids. CDR3: CASSLGFRGGTDTQYF. CDR3 nucleotide sequence: TGTGCCAGCAGCTTAGGCTTCCGGGGAGGCACAGATACGCAGTATTTT.

The chain links TRBV6-6 to TRBJ1-2; 7 nucleotides line up with TRBD1. The V and J ends lost 4 bases and 8 bases, in that order; junction bases with no gene match: 7. Germline CDR1 is MNHNY and CDR2 is SVGAGI (reference sequence). This CDR3 spans 13 amino acids. The CDR3 is CASSWGGTDGYTF. DNA for the CDR3: TGTGCCAGCAGTTGGGGAGGGACAGACGGCTACACCTTC.

V usage is TRBV24-1 and J usage is TRBJ2-5; tentatively, D is TRBD1 (6 bases). The CDR3 consists of 15 residues. V lost 1 base and J 5 bases, leaving 13 bases between the germline ends. In germline, CDR1 is KGHDR, CDR2 SFDVKD. CDR3 residues: CATSDFDTGWETQYF. The CDR3 DNA is TGTGCCACCAGTGATTTTGACACAGGGTGGGAGACCCAGTACTTC.

V gene TRBV5-6 combines with J gene TRBJ2-5; D is unclear. CDR1 and CDR2 from the germline V gene are SGHDT and YYEEEE. V lost 0 bases, J lost 5 bases, and 8 bases lay in between. The CDR3 has 13 amino acids. The CDR3 is CASSLELKETQYF. Here the CDR3 DNA reads TGTGCCAGCAGCTTGGAGCTAAAGGAGACCCAGTACTTC.

The V and J genes are TRBV5-1 and TRBJ2-5; unclear D gene. CDR1 SGHRS and CDR2 YFSETQ come from the germline V gene. The V gene lost 0 bases and the J gene lost 2 bases, with 11 bases spanning the gap. CDR3 size: 15 residues. DNA for the CDR3: TGCGCCAGCAGCTTGGTCCCGCTGGGGCAAGAGACCCAGTACTTC. Encoded protein: CASSLVPLGQETQYF.

The rearrangement links TRBV6-5 to TRBJ1-4; 8 bases map to TRBD1. Per germline, CDR1 MNHEY and CDR2 SVGAGI. This CDR3 is built from 14 residues. Trimming removed 10 bases from V and 8 bases from J; junction bases left unmatched: 12. Here the CDR3 DNA reads TGTGCCACCAGAGGGACAGGTCCGGCAGAAAAACTGTTTTTT. Translated: CATRGTGPAEKLFF.

The rearrangement joins TRBV6-6 to TRBJ2-7; D gene ambiguous. Deletions cut 2 bases from V and 1 base from J, with 6 bases between. CDR1 and CDR2 (germline): MNHNY, SVGAGI (reference sequence). CDR3 length: 13 residues. The CDR3 nucleotides are TGTGCCAGCAGTTACAGTCCGTCCTACGAGCAGTACGTC. Translation gives CASSYSPSYEQYV.

The chain recombines TRBV3-1 (or the pseudogene TRBV3-2) with TRBJ1-1; D is undetermined. The CDR3 has 13 residues. The germline gives CDR1 LGHDT, CDR2 YNNKEL (reference sequence). With 0 bases removed from V and 8 bases from J, the gap between germline ends came to 10 bases. CDR3 loop: CASSQEPQLEAFF. The CDR3 DNA sequence: TGTGCCAGCAGCCAAGAACCACAGCTGGAAGCTTTCTTT.

The CDR3 is CASSPTGGSHYEQYV. CDR3 coding DNA: TGTGCCAGCAGTCCAACCGGGGGGTCCCACTACGAGCAGTACGTC. The gene calls are TRBV14 and TRBJ2-7; 7 bases match TRBD2. Trimming took 6 bases from V and 3 from J; bases not matched to a gene: 11. The V gene's germline CDR1 is SGHDN and CDR2 FVKESK. CDR3 length: 15 amino acids.

The gene calls are TRBV18 and TRBJ2-3; D might be TRBD2 (5 bases). CDR3 length equals 13 residues. V lost 2 bases and J 3 bases, leaving 6 bases between the germline ends. Germline CDR1 is KGHSH and CDR2 is LQKENI. The CDR3 here is CASSPGRTDTQYF. The CDR3 nucleotides read TGTGCCAGCTCACCAGGGAGAACAGATACGCAGTATTTT.

The V and J genes are TRBV7-2 and TRBJ1-2; D uncertain. The CDR3 extends over 13 amino acids. Trimming shortened V by 3 bases and J by 8 bases, and 13 bases separated the two germline ends. Germline V CDR1 and CDR2: SGHTA, FQGNSA. CDR3 protein: CASSFSEGWGYTF. CDR3 DNA: TGTGCCAGCAGCTTTTCGGAGGGTTGGGGCTACACCTTC.